Below are 17 T cell receptor beta chains sequenced from a single sample in a study of CD8+ T cells in alopecia areata. Sorting relied on CD4, CD8alpha, NKG2D, NKG2ACE and other markers applied to pooled cutaneous lymph node cells. As the sequencing template, cDNA was produced by extracting RNA and reverse transcribing it. The assay was immunoSEQ multiplex PCR, and TCRdb's table has in-frame clones only and misses some. The sample presents 200,000 to 300,000 clones, none singletons. What was sequenced was CD4+ T cells sorted from a lymph node. These receptors originate from a C3H/HeJ mouse with alopecia areata. As its MHC haplotype, the strain has H2-k.

Comments on this clone: Mouse names are used for the genes. The CDR3 goes on 4 residues after the read ends, and that part is filled in from the germline J gene. Other nucleotide sequences from this sample produce the same CDR3. The chain couples TRBV5 to TRBJ2-1; TRBD2 is a possible D gene (6 bases). Germline V gives CDR1 LGHNA, CDR2 YNLKQL (reference sequence). V was pared by 0 bases and J by 4 bases, with 10 bases between. This CDR3 has 15 amino acids. The chain's CDR3 is CASSQEGWGYAEQFF. The DNA read from the CDR3 is TGTGCCAGCAGCCAAGAGGGCTGGGGTTATGCT.

Comments on this clone: Any gene name here is a mouse gene name. The CDR3 end falls 4 residues outside the read, so it is completed with the germline J gene. At the DNA level, this CDR3 is encoded by other sequences in the same sample as well. V gene TRBV13-3 combines with J gene TRBJ2-2; weak D call: TRBD2 (7 bases). The germline gives CDR1 NNHDY, CDR2 SYVADS. The ends were cut back, 0 bases at V and 3 bases at J, with 12 bases in the middle. CDR3 size: 16 residues. The CDR3 sequence is CASSDAGGADTGQLYF. The DNA read from the CDR3 is TGTGCCAGCAGTGATGCGGGGGGCGCGGACACCGGG.

This clone was seen a few times. Mouse germline and gene names are used. The read halts 4 residues ahead of the CDR3 end, with the missing end drawn from the germline J gene. The V gene is TRBV13-1, the J gene TRBJ2-4; a weak D match, TRBD1 (6 bases). The CDR3 length is 13 residues. In germline, CDR1 is NSHNY, CDR2 SYGAGN. The part of the CDR3 DNA that was read is TGTGCCAGCAGTGATTCCCAGGGGAAC. It yields the protein CASSDSQGN. The CDR3 in full is CASSDSQGNTLYF.

On this clone: Gene names are mouse gene names. The CDR3 end is not reached by the read, which stops 4 residues before it; the germline J gene fills it in. The sample holds other DNA sequences that translate to the same CDR3. The chain couples TRBV5 to TRBJ1-2; the D gene is possibly TRBD1 (5 bases). Germline loops: CDR1 LGHNA, CDR2 YNLKQL (reference sequence). V gave up 0 bases and J gave up 0 bases, with 8 bases separating them. The CDR3 length is 15 residues. CDR3 bases read: TGTGCCAGCAGCCAAGATGGGGGTACAAACTCC. Translation gives CASSQDGGTNS. The complete CDR3 protein is CASSQDGGTNSDYTF.

This clone was counted ten times or more. Genes here carry mouse names. The observed sequence ends 4 residues before the CDR3 terminus, with the missing tail filled in from the germline J gene. The sample contains more than one DNA sequence encoding this CDR3. The chain couples TRBV1 to TRBJ2-1, with 7 positions matching TRBD1. Germline lookup yields CDR1 NSQYPW and CDR2 LRSPGD (reference sequence). The CDR3 spans 15 residues. Trimming cost V 3 bases and J 1 base; bases outside gene matches: 3. The CDR3 loop is CTCSAPGQNYAEQFF. The CDR3 DNA, read in part, is TGCACCTGCAGTGCCCCGGGACAGAACTATGCT.

In this sample, this clone turned up many times. Germline and genes: mouse. The read ends 4 residues before the CDR3 terminus; that terminus is restored from the germline J gene. The chain recombines TRBV12-1 with TRBJ1-2; D perhaps matches TRBD1 (6 bases). The CDR3 spans 14 residues. From germline, CDR1 is SGHSN and CDR2 HYEKVE. The V and J ends lost 0 bases and 4 bases respectively, with 11 bases between them. The CDR3 spells CASSLPGEGSDYTF. The covered CDR3 bases are TGTGCCAGCTCTCTCCCAGGGGAGGGCTCC.

The sample holds many counts of this clone. Here the gene names and germline are mouse. The sample holds other DNA sequences that translate to the same CDR3. CDR3 bases read: TGTGCCAGCAGCTTAGGGACTGGGAACTATGCT. Its protein product is CASSLGTGNYA. In full, the CDR3 reads CASSLGTGNYAEQFF. V usage is TRBV3 and J usage is TRBJ2-1; TRBD2 matches 8 bases. The read ends 4 residues before the CDR3 terminus; that terminus is restored from the germline J gene. The CDR3 extends over 15 amino acids. The V gene end was trimmed by 1 base and the J gene end by 1 base; junction bases not matched to a gene: 0. CDR1 is SNHLY, CDR2 FYNGKV, per germline (reference sequence).

To note about this clone: The genes and germline here are from mouse. The read gets to within 3 residues of the CDR3 end, and the germline J gene fills in the rest. The V call is TRBV5, the J call TRBJ1-6; D is possibly TRBD1 (5 bases). TRBJ1-6 is flagged as an ORF with uncertain function. CDR3 length equals 14 residues. The ends were cut back, 1 base at V and 8 bases at J, with 9 bases in the middle. Germline CDR1 and CDR2: LGHNA and YNLKQL (reference sequence). CDR3 protein: CASSQGGADSPLYF. Partial CDR3 DNA: TGTGCCAGCAGCCAAGGGGGCGCGGATTCGCCC.

As to this clone: Mouse germline and gene names are used. The missing CDR3 end, 4 residues past where the read stops, is filled in from the germline J gene. This sample includes further DNA sequences coding for the same CDR3. This chain joins TRBV13-1 and TRBJ2-2, with 7 bases lining up with TRBD1. The CDR3 is 15 amino acids. Germline V gene lookup returns CDR1 NSHNY and CDR2 SYGAGN. V shed 3 bases, J shed 1 base, and the junction held 3 bases outside the gene matches. CDR3: CASSGWDRNTGQLYF. The sequenced part of the CDR3 DNA is TGTGCCAGCAGTGGATGGGACAGAAACACCGGG.

This clone was found a few times. Gene names follow the mouse nomenclature. The read terminates 4 residues before the CDR3 end, so the remaining end is supplied by the germline J gene. Within the sample, other DNA sequences also encode this same CDR3. The chain employs TRBV19 and TRBJ2-7; TRBD2 matches at 10 bases. Trimming took 4 bases from V and 3 from J; bases not matched to a gene: 4. This CDR3 contains 14 residues. Germline values: CDR1 FNHDT, CDR2 SITEND (reference sequence). This CDR3 is CASSSGTGVYEQYF. Incomplete CDR3 DNA: TGTGCCAGCAGTTCCGGGACTGGGGTCTAT. Filled out from reference TRBV19 and TRBJ2-7, the complete variable domain reads GGIITQTPKFLIGQEGQKLTLKCQQNFNHDTMYWYRQDSGKGLRLIYYSITENDLQKGDLSEGYDASREKKSSFSLTVTSAQKNEMAVFLCASSSGTGVYEQYFGPGTRLTVL.

Note on this clone: All gene names here are mouse names. The read ends 4 residues before the CDR3 terminus; that terminus is restored from the germline J gene. The chain has TRBV1 and TRBJ2-1, with 9 bases aligning to TRBD1. CDR1 and CDR2 (germline): NSQYPW, LRSPGD (reference sequence). This CDR3 is 14 amino acids long. The sequenced CDR3 bases are TGCACCTGCAGTGCCCGGACAGGGGACGCT. This gives the protein CTCSARTGDA. The CDR3 in its entirety is CTCSARTGDAEQFF.

In its sample, this clone was seen a few times. Gene names are the mouse ones. The read terminates 4 residues before the CDR3 end, so the remaining end is supplied by the germline J gene. This chain connects TRBV1 to TRBJ2-3, with 10 positions matching TRBD2. The CDR3 length is 15 residues. The trim removed 6 bases at V and 0 bases at J, leaving 3 bases unmatched. The germline V gene has CDR1 NSQYPW and CDR2 LRSPGD (reference sequence). CDR3: CTCRSGGASAETLYF. The covered CDR3 bases are TGCACCTGCAGGTCTGGGGGGGCTAGTGCAGAA.

Concerning this clone: Mouse names are used for the genes. The read falls 4 residues short of the CDR3 end, and the missing part is taken from the germline J gene. V and J are TRBV5 and TRBJ2-5; TRBD1 might be the D (5 bases). In germline, CDR1 is LGHNA, CDR2 YNLKQL (reference sequence). This CDR3 contains 13 residues. The CDR3 protein is CASSPEGRDTQYF. CDR3 DNA, as far as it was read: TGTGCCAGCAGCCCGGAGGGGAGAGAC.

About this clone: The gene symbols are mouse symbols. CDR3 in amino acids: CTCSGGLGGTSAETLYF. CDR3 DNA (partial): TGCACCTGCAGTGGAGGACTGGGGGGGACTAGTGCAGAA. This chain links TRBV1 with TRBJ2-3; TRBD2 matches 12 bases. The missing CDR3 end, 4 residues past where the read stops, is filled in from the germline J gene. Germline CDR1 reads NSQYPW; CDR2 reads LRSPGD (reference sequence). The CDR3 runs to 17 residues. Germline trimming cut 4 bases from V and 0 bases from J; bases unmatched to any gene: 5. Together with reference TRBV1 and TRBJ2-3, the CDR3 gives the full variable domain: VTLLEQNPRWRLVPRGQAVNLRCILKNSQYPWMSWYQQDLQKQLQWLFTLRSPGDKEVKSLPGADYLATRVTDTELRLQVANMSQGRTLYCTCSGGLGGTSAETLYFGSGTRLTVL.

Comment on this clone: Gene labels here are mouse ones. Sequencing ends 4 residues short of the CDR3 end; the germline J gene provides the rest. The chain uses TRBV14 and TRBJ2-5; TRBD2 is a possible D gene (6 bases). The CDR3 runs 14 residues. With 2 bases removed from V and 3 bases from J, the gap between germline ends came to 10 bases. Germline CDR1 reads SGHDT; CDR2 reads FRDEAV. CDR3 sequence: CASSLRGEQDTQYF. The sequenced part of the CDR3 DNA is TGTGCCAGCAGTTTGCGGGGGGAGCAAGAC.

This clone has just a few counts. The gene names here belong to mouse. The CDR3 end lies 3 residues beyond the end of the read and is filled in from the germline J gene. The chain combines TRBV1 with TRBJ1-6; possibly TRBD1 for D (5 bases). TRBJ1-6 is reported as an ORF; its role is uncertain. CDR3 length equals 15 residues. V lost 1 base and J lost 3, with 7 bases in between. Germline lookup yields CDR1 NSQYPW and CDR2 LRSPGD (reference sequence). Here the CDR3 reads CTCSAADNYNSPLYF. The CDR3 DNA, read in part, is TGCACCTGCAGTGCAGCGGACAACTATAATTCGCCC.

This clone was detected ten times or more. These gene names are mouse names. Other DNA sequences in this sample translate to the same CDR3. The part of the CDR3 DNA that was read is TGTGCTAGCAGTAACAGAGCT. It encodes CASSNRA. The full CDR3 reads CASSNRAEQFF. The chain has TRBV17 and TRBJ2-1; the D is unclear. The DNA ends 4 residues before the CDR3 does, and the rest of the CDR3 is filled in from the germline J gene. The CDR3 spans 11 residues. Per germline, CDR1 MNHDT and CDR2 YYDKIL.